These 8 T cell receptor beta chains were sequenced from one sample in a study of blood T cell repertoires in COVID-19. Generated by immunoSEQ multiplex PCR, the TCRdb table keeps only in-frame clones and is missing some. The data contain hundreds of thousands of clones, around 85% of them seen just once; the ten biggest clones take up approximately 0.66%. Material: peripheral blood. The receptors come from a middle-aged man with acute or convalescent COVID-19.

The chain is built from TRBV28 and TRBJ1-1; 11 bases line up with TRBD1. The CDR3 covers 17 residues. CDR1 and CDR2 from the germline V gene are MDHEN and SYDVKM. The V and J ends lost 8 bases and 8 bases, in that order; junction bases with no gene match: 19. CDR3 sequence reads: CASPPGTGGGIGGEAFF. DNA of the CDR3: TGTGCCAGCCCACCCGGGACAGGGGGGGGGATTGGCGGCGAAGCTTTCTTT.

On this clone: The same CDR3 also results from other DNA sequences found in this sample. The J gene is TRBJ2-7, the V gene TRBV5-6, with D perhaps TRBD2 (6 bases). The CDR3 runs to 12 residues. Trimming removed 2 bases from V and 4 bases from J, with 7 bases in between. Per the germline V gene, CDR1 is SGHDT and CDR2 is YYEEEE. The CDR3, as DNA: TGTGCCAGCAGCTTCGGGGGTTACGAGCAGTACTTC. This sequence encodes CASSFGGYEQYF.

The V and J genes are TRBV7-9 and TRBJ1-5, with D tentatively TRBD1 (6 bases). Germline V gene sequence: CDR1 SEHNR, CDR2 FQNEAQ (reference sequence). Trimming pared 8 bases from V and 7 bases from J, leaving 15 bases between. The CDR3 length is 13 residues. The CDR3 DNA reads TGTGCCAGCGGAGCGGGGGCATGGCAGCCCCAGCATTTT. This sequence encodes CASGAGAWQPQHF. The full variable domain, in which reference TRBV7-9 and TRBJ1-5 provide the parts outside the CDR3, is DTGVSQNPRHKITKRGQNVTFRCDPISEHNRLYWYRQTLGQGPEFLTYFQNEAQLEKSRLLSDRFSAERPKGSFSTLEIQRTEQGDSAMYLCASGAGAWQPQHFGDGTRLSIL.

The chain couples TRBV5-6 to TRBJ2-7; 10 positions match TRBD1. Losses at the gene ends were 7 bases for V and 2 bases for J; bases not matched to a gene: 6. This CDR3 has 14 residues. The V gene's germline CDR1 is SGHDT and CDR2 YYEEEE. The CDR3 DNA reads TGTGCCAGCGGAAGGACAGGGGGGGCCTACGAGCAGTACTTC. This encodes CASGRTGGAYEQYF.

The chain uses TRBV5-1 and TRBJ2-7; the match to TRBD1 covers 7 bases. CDR3 length equals 13 residues. The germline V gene encodes CDR1 SGHRS and CDR2 YFSETQ. Trimming took 4 bases from V and 2 from J; bases not matched to a gene: 3. The CDR3 region is CASSPGGPYEQYF. The CDR3, as DNA: TGCGCCAGCAGCCCAGGGGGTCCCTACGAGCAGTACTTC.

CDR3 protein: CASSHLFGGGTTDTQYF. The CDR3 region has the DNA TGCGCCAGCAGCCACTTGTTCGGGGGGGGGACCACAGATACGCAGTATTTT. The V gene is TRBV4-1, the J gene TRBJ2-3; 8 nucleotides match TRBD2. The CDR3 extends over 17 amino acids. With V trimmed by 3 bases and J by 2 bases, 10 bases remained unmatched. The germline V gene has CDR1 MGHRA and CDR2 YSYEKL.

The chain employs TRBV9 and TRBJ2-5; maybe TRBD1 (6 bases). The CDR3 covers 13 residues. V lost 3 bases and J 2 bases, leaving 8 bases between the germline ends. From germline, CDR1 is SGDLS and CDR2 YYNGEE. The CDR3 here is CASSDGTQETQYF. The CDR3 nucleotides are TGTGCCAGCAGCGACGGGACACAAGAGACCCAGTACTTC.

This chain uses TRBV15 with TRBJ1-4; 9 bases align to TRBD1. Germline V gene sequence: CDR1 LNHNV, CDR2 YYDKDF (reference sequence). The CDR3 covers 16 residues. Trimming cost V 0 bases and J 7 bases; bases outside gene matches: 6. CDR3 DNA: TGTGCCACCAGCAGAGATCGAGGACAGGGGAGTGAAAAACTGTTTTTT. Its translation is CATSRDRGQGSEKLFF. Drawing the rest from reference TRBV15 and TRBJ1-4, the complete variable domain is DAMVIQNPRYQVTQFGKPVTLSCSQTLNHNVMYWYQQKSSQAPKLLFHYYDKDFNNEADTPDNFQSRRPNTSFCFLDIRSPGLGDTAMYLCATSRDRGQGSEKLFFGSGTQLSVL.